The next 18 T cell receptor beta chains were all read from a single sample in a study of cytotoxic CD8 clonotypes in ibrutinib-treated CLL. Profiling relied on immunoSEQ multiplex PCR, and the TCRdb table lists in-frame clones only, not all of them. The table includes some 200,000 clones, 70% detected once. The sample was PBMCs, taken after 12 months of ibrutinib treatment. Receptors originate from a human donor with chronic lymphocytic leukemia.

This CDR3 reads CASSLERGLAGVYYEQYF. In DNA form, the CDR3 reads TGTGCCAGCAGCTTAGAAAGAGGGCTAGCGGGAGTGTACTACGAGCAGTACTTC. The chain is built from TRBV7-6 and TRBJ2-7; 10 bases are shared with TRBD2. The V gene end was trimmed by 1 base and the J gene end by 3 bases; junction bases not matched to a gene: 12. The CDR3 is made up of 18 amino acids. Germline V gene data show CDR1 as SGHVS and CDR2 as FNYEAQ.

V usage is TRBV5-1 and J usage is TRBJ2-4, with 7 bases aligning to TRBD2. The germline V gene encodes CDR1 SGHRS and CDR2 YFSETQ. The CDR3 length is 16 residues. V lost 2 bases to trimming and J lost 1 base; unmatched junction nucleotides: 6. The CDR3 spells CASSLSGAIAKNIQYF. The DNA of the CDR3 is TGCGCCAGCAGCTTAAGCGGGGCCATCGCCAAAAACATTCAGTACTTC. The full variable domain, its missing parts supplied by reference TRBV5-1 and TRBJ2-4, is KAGVTQTPRYLIKTRGQQVTLSCSPISGHRSVSWYQQTPGQGLQFLFEYFSETQRNKGNFPGRFSGRQFSNSRSEMNVSTLELGDSALYLCASSLSGAIAKNIQYFGAGTRLSVL.

The DNA for the CDR3 is TGTGCCGCAGGGAATTACAATCAGCCCCAGCATTTT. This sequence encodes CAAGNYNQPQHF. The J gene is TRBJ1-5, the V gene TRBV6-6, with D possibly being TRBD1 (5 bases). Trimming pared 11 bases from V and 3 bases from J, leaving 11 bases between. The V gene's germline CDR1 is MNHNY and CDR2 SVGAGI (reference sequence). This CDR3 spans 12 amino acids.

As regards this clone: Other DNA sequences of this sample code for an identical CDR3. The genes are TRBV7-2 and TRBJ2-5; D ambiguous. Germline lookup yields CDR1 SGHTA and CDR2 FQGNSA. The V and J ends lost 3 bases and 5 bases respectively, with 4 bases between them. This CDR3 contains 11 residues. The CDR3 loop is CASSLAETQYF. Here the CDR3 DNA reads TGTGCCAGCAGCTTGGCGGAGACCCAGTACTTC.

CDR3 loop: CSVEWSGGEKLFF. The CDR3 nucleotides read TGCAGCGTTGAGTGGTCGGGGGGCGAAAAACTGTTTTTT. The V gene is TRBV29-1, the J gene TRBJ1-4, with D perhaps matching TRBD1 (6 bases). Trimming pared 3 bases from V and 8 bases from J, leaving 13 bases between. This CDR3 region has 13 residues. Germline values: CDR1 SQVTM, CDR2 ANQGSEA.

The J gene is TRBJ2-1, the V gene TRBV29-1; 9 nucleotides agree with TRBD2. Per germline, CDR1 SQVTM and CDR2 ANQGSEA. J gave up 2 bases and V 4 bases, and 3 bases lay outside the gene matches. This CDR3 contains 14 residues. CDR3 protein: CSVAASGTYNEQFF. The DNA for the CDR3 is TGCAGCGTTGCGGCTAGCGGGACCTACAATGAGCAGTTCTTC.

This chain's CDR3 is CASSEAKNIQYF. The CDR3 DNA sequence: TGTGCCAGCAGTGAAGCCAAAAACATTCAGTACTTC. The chain carries TRBV11-2 and TRBJ2-4, with no clear D. Trimming left V 6 bases short and J 0 bases short, with 3 bases between. There are 12 residues in the CDR3. Germline assignment: CDR1 SGHAT and CDR2 FQNNGV.

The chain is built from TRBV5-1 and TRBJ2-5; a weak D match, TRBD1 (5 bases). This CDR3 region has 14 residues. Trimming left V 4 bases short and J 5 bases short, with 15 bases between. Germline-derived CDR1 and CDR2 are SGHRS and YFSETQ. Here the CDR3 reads CASSRLQVTETQYF. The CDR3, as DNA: TGCGCCAGCAGCCGATTACAGGTTACGGAGACCCAGTACTTC.

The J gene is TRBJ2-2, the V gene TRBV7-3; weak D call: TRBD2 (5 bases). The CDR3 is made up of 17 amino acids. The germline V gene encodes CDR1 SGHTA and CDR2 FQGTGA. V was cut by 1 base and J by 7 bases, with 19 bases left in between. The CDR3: CASSLIPASLTRGELFF. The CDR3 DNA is TGTGCCAGCAGCTTAATTCCGGCTAGCCTTACGCGCGGGGAGCTGTTTTTT.

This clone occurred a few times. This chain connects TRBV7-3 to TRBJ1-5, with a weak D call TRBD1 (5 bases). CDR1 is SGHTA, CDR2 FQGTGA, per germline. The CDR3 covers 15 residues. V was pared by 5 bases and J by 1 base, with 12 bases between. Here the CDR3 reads CASSPEGLSNQPQHF. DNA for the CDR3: TGTGCCAGCAGCCCGGAGGGACTAAGCAATCAGCCCCAGCATTTT.

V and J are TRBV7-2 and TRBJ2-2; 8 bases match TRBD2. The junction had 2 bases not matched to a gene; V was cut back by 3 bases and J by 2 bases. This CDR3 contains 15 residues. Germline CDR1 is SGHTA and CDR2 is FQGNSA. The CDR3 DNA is TGTGCCAGCAGCTTCACTAGCGGAAACACCGGGGAGCTGTTTTTT. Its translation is CASSFTSGNTGELFF.

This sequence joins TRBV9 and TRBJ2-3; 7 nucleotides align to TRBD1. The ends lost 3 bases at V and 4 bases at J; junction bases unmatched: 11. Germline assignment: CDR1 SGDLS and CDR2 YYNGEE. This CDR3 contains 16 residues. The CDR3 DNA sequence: TGTGCCAGCAGCGCTCGGACAGGATTTCTCGCAGATACGCAGTATTTT. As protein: CASSARTGFLADTQYF.

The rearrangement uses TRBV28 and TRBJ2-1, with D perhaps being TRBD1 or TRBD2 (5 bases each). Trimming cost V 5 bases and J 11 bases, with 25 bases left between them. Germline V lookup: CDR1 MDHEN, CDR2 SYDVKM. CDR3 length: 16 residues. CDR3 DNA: TGTGCCAGCAGTCCTCGTCCCGGGACGGGACCCCTGAAGCAGTTCTTC. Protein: CASSPRPGTGPLKQFF.

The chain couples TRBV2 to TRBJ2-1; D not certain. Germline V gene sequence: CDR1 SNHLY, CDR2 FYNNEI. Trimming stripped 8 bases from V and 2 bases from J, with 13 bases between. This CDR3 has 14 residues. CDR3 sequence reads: CASEGQDPYNEQFF. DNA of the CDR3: TGTGCCAGCGAAGGGCAGGACCCCTACAATGAGCAGTTCTTC.

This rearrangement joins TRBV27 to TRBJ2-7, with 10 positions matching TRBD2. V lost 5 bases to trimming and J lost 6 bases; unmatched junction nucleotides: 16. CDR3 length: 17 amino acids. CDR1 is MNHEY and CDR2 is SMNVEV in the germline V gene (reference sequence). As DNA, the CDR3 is TGTGCCAGCAGTCTTTCCACCTCTAGCGGGAGTGGTCGCGAGCAGTACTTC. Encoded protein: CASSLSTSSGSGREQYF.

This chain's CDR3 is CASSLTDTQYF. CDR3 bases: TGTGCCAGCAGCCTCACAGATACGCAGTATTTT. The chain has TRBV11-2 and TRBJ2-3; no reliable D call. V lost 5 bases, J lost 2 bases, and 2 bases lay in between. The CDR3 sequence is 11 residues long. CDR1 is SGHAT and CDR2 is FQNNGV in the germline V gene.

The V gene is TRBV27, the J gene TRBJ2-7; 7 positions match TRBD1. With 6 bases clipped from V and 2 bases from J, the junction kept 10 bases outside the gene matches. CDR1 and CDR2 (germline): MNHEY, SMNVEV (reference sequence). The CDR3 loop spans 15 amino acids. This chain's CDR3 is CASRQGPTPAYEQYF. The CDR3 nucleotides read TGTGCCAGCAGACAGGGGCCCACCCCGGCCTACGAGCAGTACTTC.

The CDR3 here is CASNGQGKPDNYGYTF. CDR3 nucleotide sequence: TGTGCCTCGAATGGGCAGGGGAAACCCGATAACTATGGCTACACCTTC. This chain joins TRBV19 and TRBJ1-2, with a weak D call TRBD1 (6 bases). V gave up 11 bases and J gave up 1 base, with 23 bases separating them. The germline gives CDR1 LNHDA, CDR2 SQIVND (reference sequence). This CDR3 contains 16 residues.